What follows describes a single T cell receptor beta chain. Tumor samples were obtained before definitive surgery or chemotherapy. CDR3 length: 13 amino acids. V was cut by 2 bases and J by 1 base, with 5 bases left in between. In germline, CDR1 is SSHAT, CDR2 FNYEAQ (reference sequence). The data were taken from a study of high-grade serous ovarian cancer treatment subgroups. Some clones are missing from TCRdb's copy, which holds only in-frame ones; the method was immunoSEQ multiplex PCR. The sample includes around 7,000 clones, roughly 79% of them seen just once. This sequence joins TRBV7-7 and TRBJ2-5; the D is unclear. The sample comprised tumor tissue. This TCR came from a human donor with high-grade serous ovarian cancer. CDR3 in DNA: TGTGCCAGCAGCTTAACACTCCAAGAGACCCAGTACTTC. Translated: CASSLTLQETQYF.